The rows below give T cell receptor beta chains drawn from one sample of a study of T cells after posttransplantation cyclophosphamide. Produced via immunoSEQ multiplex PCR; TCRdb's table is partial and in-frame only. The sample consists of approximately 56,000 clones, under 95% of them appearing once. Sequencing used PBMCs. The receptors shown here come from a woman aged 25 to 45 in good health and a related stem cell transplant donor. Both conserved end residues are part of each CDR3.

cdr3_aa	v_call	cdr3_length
CASSDASGGTDTQYF	TRBV6-4	15
CASSISLDSSYQPQHF	TRBV19	16
CASSPDKPGPRDTEAFF	TRBV5-4	17
CASSWDRGLTEAFF	TRBV5-4	14
CASSLRSRTDTQYF	TRBV7-2	14
CASSEWGQYSYEQYF	TRBV6-1	15
CASSFYPGTSGGDAHEQYF	TRBV13	19
CASSMEEGARAFF	TRBV19	13
CASRTSGGNTGELFF	TRBV5-4	15
CASSLVVAGRDTQYF	TRBV7-2	15
CASTPQGEGQPQHF	TRBV19	14
CASSGAGATNTEAFF	TRBV11-3	15
CASSSEDRGRTEAFF	TRBV21-1	15
CASSLSRLRGVTGNTIYF	TRBV28	18
CASSLVTASTDTQYF	TRBV5-1	15
CASSEAGLYGYTF	TRBV2	13
CASSGLVGNEQFF	TRBV2	13
CASTSGTGGTYEQYF	TRBV6-1	15
CASPPGGGNTEAFF	TRBV18	14
CASSFVGSRGYTF	TRBV5-6	13
CASSVGAGQGVSTDTQYF	TRBV9	18
CASSLGIWTSPNYGYTF	TRBV5-1	17
CASSFLSGETEAFF	TRBV5-5	14
CASSSTSGSSYEQYF	TRBV9	15